This passage covers 10 T cell receptor delta chains from one sample sequenced in a study of γδ T cells in repeated Plasmodium falciparum infection. Bulk repertoires came from Vgamma9/Vdelta2+ or Vdelta2-negative gammadelta T cells flow-sorted from PBMC. TCRdb redid the clone calls on the multiplex PCR reads with CATT. The table has 75,000 to 95,000 delta-chain clones, 0.98% seen once. Specimen: gamma-delta T cells from blood. These receptors came from a pool of human donors (malaria-infected and uninfected, not separated).

About this clone itself: TCRdb's entry gives the protein of a much larger clone, which mismatches this DNA's translation at residue 13, likely from a read error; the protein reported here is translated from the DNA. The chain recombines TRDV1 with TRDJ1; D unclear. The J gene comes from matching the DNA to germline here; TCRdb lacks it. V was pared by 5 bases and J by 3 bases, with 25 bases between. Germline assignment: CDR1 TSWWSYY and CDR2 QGS. This CDR3 is built from 18 residues. CDR3 nucleotide sequence: TGTGCTCTTGGGAGCTATAGGAAAAGGGGTCCGTACGCCGATAAACTCATCTTT. It translates to CALGSYRKRGPYADKLIF.

Turning to this clone: A far larger clone is off by one base, so a read error is likely. Different DNA sequences within this sample yield the same CDR3. The chain uses TRDV1 and TRDJ1; no firm D call. TCRdb is silent on the J gene; assignment here came from matching the DNA to germline. This CDR3 contains 19 residues. Looked up from germline, CDR1 is TSWWSYY and CDR2 is QGS. Trimming removed 7 bases at V and 7 bases at J, with 34 bases between. The CDR3 DNA is TGTGCTCTTGCGTCAGCACTCCGTCTCGGGGCCCCCCCTGCGGGTAAACTCATCTTT. Protein product: CALASALRLGAPPAGKLIF.

This clone came up a few times. This may arise from a read error, as a much more abundant clone is one base away. The CDR3, as DNA: TGTGCTCTTGGGGAACGAGGCTGGACCGGGGGAGGGATTTATACCGATAAACTCATCTTT. Encoded protein: CALGERGWTGGGIYTDKLIF. This rearrangement joins TRDV1 to TRDJ1; D may be TRDD3 (6 bases). The J gene is not listed in TCRdb, so it was assigned here from a DNA match to germline. Germline lookup yields CDR1 TSWWSYY and CDR2 QGS. The CDR3 extends over 20 amino acids. Trimming took off 1 base at V and 2 bases at J, with 26 bases between the two ends.

The table lists this clone with a few counts. A far larger clone lies a single base away; this is likely a read error. This sample includes further DNA sequences coding for the same CDR3. This chain joins TRDV2 and TRDJ1; 10 nucleotides agree with TRDD3. TCRdb carries no J gene annotation; the J gene was assigned here by matching the DNA with germline. Germline trimming cut 1 base from V and 0 bases from J; bases unmatched to any gene: 7. Germline V gives CDR1 GEAIGNYY, CDR2 EKD. The CDR3 spans 17 residues. The CDR3 sequence: CACDTITGGFNTDKLIF. Written as DNA, the CDR3 is TGTGCCTGTGACACTATCACTGGGGGATTTAACACCGATAAACTCATCTTT.

In its sample, this clone was seen many times. The protein TCRdb lists belongs to a much larger clone and differs from this DNA's translation at residue 5, which points to a read error; the protein shown is made from the DNA. V gene TRDV2 combines with J gene TRDJ1; D unclear. V shed 3 bases and J shed 0 bases, with 13 bases lying between them. The CDR3 loop spans 15 amino acids. Germline lookup yields CDR1 GEAIGNYY and CDR2 EKD. CDR3 in DNA: TGTGCCTGTGACGAGATTACTGAATACACCGATAAACTCATCTTT. Protein: CACDEITEYTDKLIF.

This clone was counted only a few times. TCRdb records a much larger clone's protein for this DNA, with a difference at residue 6 that likely arises from a read error; the protein given is the translation of the DNA. The chain is built from TRDV1 and TRDJ1; 9 bases map to TRDD3. The J gene, missing from TCRdb, was assigned here through DNA to germline matching. Trimming cost V 1 base and J 0 bases; bases outside gene matches: 21. Germline V gene sequence: CDR1 TSWWSYY, CDR2 QGS. CDR3 length equals 22 residues. The CDR3: CALGEPVPKWGISRLNTDKLIF. The CDR3 nucleotides are TGTGCTCTTGGGGAACCAGTGCCTAAATGGGGGATATCCCGTCTTAACACCGATAAACTCATCTTT.

To note about this clone: The protein that TCRdb holds for this DNA derives from a much larger clone and differs from the translated DNA at residue 16, which likely indicates a read error; the protein shown here is translated from the DNA. The CDR3 loop reads CALGELLPIDTWGASRLIF. The CDR3, as DNA: TGTGCTCTTGGGGAACTGCTTCCTATAGATACGTGGGGGGCCTCTAGACTCATCTTT. The chain recombines TRDV1 with TRDJ1; D might be TRDD2 (7 bases). Deletions cut 0 bases from V and 10 bases from J, with 30 bases between. There are 19 residues in the CDR3. The germline V gene has CDR1 TSWWSYY and CDR2 QGS.

This clone was detected a few times. Given a far larger clone just one base away, this is likely a sequencing read error. The chain recombines TRDV2 with TRDJ1; D ambiguous. Germline V lookup: CDR1 GEAIGNYY, CDR2 EKD. Trimming stripped 1 base from V and 0 bases from J, with 29 bases between. There are 21 residues in the CDR3. In nucleotides, the CDR3 is TGTGCCTGTGACACAATCCCACAGCCGGCCGCGGGACTCGAGCACACCGATAAACTCATCTTT. Translated, it gives CACDTIPQPAAGLEHTDKLIF.

On this clone itself: This likely came from a read error, as a far larger clone is one base away. This same CDR3 is encoded by further DNA sequences in the sample. In DNA form, the CDR3 reads TGTGCTCTAGGGGATCCGTGGTCGGGTACTGGGGGATACGGCGTAAAACTCATCTTT. Its protein product is CALGDPWSGTGGYGVKLIF. The rearrangement links TRDV1 to TRDJ1; TRDD3 aligns across 13 bases. The J gene is not listed in TCRdb, so it was assigned here from a DNA match to germline. Germline CDR1 and CDR2: TSWWSYY and QGS. The length of the CDR3 is 19 residues.

Worth noting for this clone: TCRdb's protein for this DNA is that of a much larger clone and differs from the translation at residue 14, likely a read error; the protein shown is the DNA translation. The V and J genes are TRDV2 and TRDJ3, with 12 bases fitting TRDD3. The CDR3 loop spans 19 amino acids. Per the germline V gene, CDR1 is GEAIGNYY and CDR2 is EKD. CDR3 protein: CACDTVLGDTSWDARQMFF. CDR3 in DNA: TGTGCCTGTGACACCGTACTGGGGGATACATCCTGGGACGCCCGACAGATGTTTTTC.